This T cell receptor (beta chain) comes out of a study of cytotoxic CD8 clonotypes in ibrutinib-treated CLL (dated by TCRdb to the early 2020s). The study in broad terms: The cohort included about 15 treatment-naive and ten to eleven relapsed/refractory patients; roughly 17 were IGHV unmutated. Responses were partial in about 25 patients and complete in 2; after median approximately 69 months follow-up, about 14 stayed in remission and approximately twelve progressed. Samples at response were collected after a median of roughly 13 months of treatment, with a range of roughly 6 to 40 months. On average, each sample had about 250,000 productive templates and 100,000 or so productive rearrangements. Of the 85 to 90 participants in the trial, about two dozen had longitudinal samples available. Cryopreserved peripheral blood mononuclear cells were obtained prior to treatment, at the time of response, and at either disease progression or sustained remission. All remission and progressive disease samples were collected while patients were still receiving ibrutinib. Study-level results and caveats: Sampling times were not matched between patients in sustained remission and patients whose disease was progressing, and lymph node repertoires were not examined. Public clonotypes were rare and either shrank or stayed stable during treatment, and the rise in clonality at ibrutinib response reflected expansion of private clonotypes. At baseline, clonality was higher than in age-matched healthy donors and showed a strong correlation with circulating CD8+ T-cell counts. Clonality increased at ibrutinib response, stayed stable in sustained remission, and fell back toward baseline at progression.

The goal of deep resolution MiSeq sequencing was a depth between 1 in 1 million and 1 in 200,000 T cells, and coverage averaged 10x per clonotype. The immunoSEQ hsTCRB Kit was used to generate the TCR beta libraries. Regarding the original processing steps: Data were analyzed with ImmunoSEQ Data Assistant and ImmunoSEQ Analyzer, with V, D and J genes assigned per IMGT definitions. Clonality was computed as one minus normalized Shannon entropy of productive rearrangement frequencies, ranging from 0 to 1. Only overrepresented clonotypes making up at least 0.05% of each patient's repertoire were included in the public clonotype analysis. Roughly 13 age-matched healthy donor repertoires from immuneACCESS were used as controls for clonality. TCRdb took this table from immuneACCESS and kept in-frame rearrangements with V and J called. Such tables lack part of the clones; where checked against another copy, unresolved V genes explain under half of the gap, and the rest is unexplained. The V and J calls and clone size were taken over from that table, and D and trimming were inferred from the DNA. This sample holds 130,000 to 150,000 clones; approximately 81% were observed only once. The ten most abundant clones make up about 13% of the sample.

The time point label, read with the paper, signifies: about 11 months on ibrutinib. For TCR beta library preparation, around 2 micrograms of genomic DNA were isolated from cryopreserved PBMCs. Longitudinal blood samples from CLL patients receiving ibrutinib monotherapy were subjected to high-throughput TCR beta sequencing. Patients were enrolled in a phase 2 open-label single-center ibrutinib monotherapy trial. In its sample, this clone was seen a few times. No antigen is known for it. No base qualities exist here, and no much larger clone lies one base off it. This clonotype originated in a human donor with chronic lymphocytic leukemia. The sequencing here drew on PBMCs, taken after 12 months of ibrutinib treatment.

The base sequence is TGTGCCAGCTCCTCGGACAGGGGTAGCAATCAGCCCCAGCATTTT. Translation gives CASSSDRGSNQPQHF. Recombination linked TRBV18 to TRBJ1-5, with 9 central nucleotides matching TRBD1. The junction shows trimming of 6 bases on V and 0 bases on J, and the gene matches do not reach 3 bases of it. The germline V gene provides CDR1 KGHSH and CDR2 LQKENI. The CDR3 spans 15 residues, from the cysteine through the phenylalanine. Kept here is only the CDR3 DNA, which spans 45 bases and is read in frame from base 1.